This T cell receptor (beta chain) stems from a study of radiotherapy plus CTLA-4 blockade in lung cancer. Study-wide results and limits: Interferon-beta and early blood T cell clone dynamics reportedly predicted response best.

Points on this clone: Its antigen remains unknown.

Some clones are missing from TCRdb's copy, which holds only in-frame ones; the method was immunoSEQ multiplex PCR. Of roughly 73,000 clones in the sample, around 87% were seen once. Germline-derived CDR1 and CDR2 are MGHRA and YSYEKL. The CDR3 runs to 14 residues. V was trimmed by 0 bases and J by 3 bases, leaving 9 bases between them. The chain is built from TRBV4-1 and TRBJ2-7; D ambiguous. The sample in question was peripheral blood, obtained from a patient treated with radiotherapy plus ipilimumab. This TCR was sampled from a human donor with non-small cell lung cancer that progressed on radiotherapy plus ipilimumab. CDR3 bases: TGCGCCAGCAGCCAAGATCAGGAGAACTACGAGCAGTACTTC. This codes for CASSQDQENYEQYF.